This record concerns one T cell receptor beta chain sequence. The sample is drawn from a study of CD8 T cells in Susac syndrome. With random hexamers, roughly 0.45 to 1 ug RNA was reverse transcribed. By means of immunoSEQ multiplex PCR, TCR beta CDR3 spanning 54 Vbeta and 13 Jbeta underwent amplification. Via MiXCR, TCRdb re-called the immunoSEQ multiplex PCR reads, giving one row per CDR3 protein. The sample carries about 150,000 distinct CDR3 sequences, nearly 97% recorded once. The CDR3 runs 14 residues. Germline CDR1 and CDR2: MGHRA and YSYEKL. Trimming removed 4 bases at V and 7 bases at J, with 15 bases between. TEMRA cells were enriched by FACS, and CD4+ and CD8+ T cells were negatively isolated.

This chain connects TRBV4-1 to TRBJ2-3, with D possibly matching TRBD2 (6 bases). The sample consisted of CD8+ T cells from PBMCs. The origin of this receptor is a human donor with multiple sclerosis. The CDR3 DNA reads as TGCGCCAGCAGCCCAGTGGAGGGTGGAAATACGCAGTATTTT. It yields the protein CASSPVEGGNTQYF.